A selection of T cell receptor beta chains follows, all from one sample in a study of blood T cell repertoires in COVID-19. The data were produced by immunoSEQ multiplex PCR, yet TCRdb's version contains in-frame clones alone and is incomplete. The sample contains hundreds of thousands of clones, around 87% of which appear only once. Sequenced material: peripheral blood. The origin of the receptors is a woman aged 35 to 49 who had recovered from COVID-19. The CDR3 runs from the conserved cysteine through the conserved F or W. A D gene is named only where the DNA matches it firmly. Clone size is stated in some rows and not others, as once, few, many or a class when expanded.

size	V	D	length	J	DNA	CDR3
-	TRBV7-2	-	14	TRBJ2-3	TGTGCCAGCAGCTTTGGCGGGGGCACAGATACGCAGTATTTT	CASSFGGGTDTQYF
-	TRBV27	-	16	TRBJ1-1	TGTGCCAGCAGTTCCCCACGCAGTTTGGGCAACACTGAAGCTTTCTTT	CASSSPRSLGNTEAFF
once	TRBV23-1	-	16	TRBJ1-3	TGCGCCAGCAGTCAGGGGATCCGGGAGGCTGGAAACACCATATATTTT	CASSQGIREAGNTIYF
-	TRBV30	-	16	TRBJ2-3	TGTGCCTGGAGCGCATTGACTTGGGGGGGGCTCAATACGCAGTATTTT	CAWSALTWGGLNTQYF
-	TRBV3-1/TRBV3-2	-	18	TRBJ2-1	TGTGCCAGCAGCCACACCCCCGTGGGGGCGTTCTCCTACAATGAGCAGTTCTTC	CASSHTPVGAFSYNEQFF
-	TRBV11-3	-	15	TRBJ2-1	TGTGCCAGCAGCTTAGATAGAGGAATTTACAATGAGCAGTTCTTC	CASSLDRGIYNEQFF
-	TRBV18	-	16	TRBJ2-6	TGTGCCAGCTCACCGCCTCAGGGTGCTGGGGCCAACGTCCTGACTTTC	CASSPPQGAGANVLTF
-	TRBV2	TRBD2	15	TRBJ2-1	TGTGCCAGCAGGGTGACTAGCGGGGGGTCCAATGAGCAGTTCTTC	CASRVTSGGSNEQFF
-	TRBV11-2	-	14	TRBJ1-2	TGTGCCAGCAGCCAGGCGAACTGGGACTATGGCTACACCTTC	CASSQANWDYGYTF
-	TRBV9	TRBD1	15	TRBJ2-5	TGTGCCAGCAGCGTGCTAGACAGGGGAGGAGAGACCCAGTACTTC	CASSVLDRGGETQYF